Sequencing of this TCR beta chain was carried out in a study of CD8+CD57+ T cells in acquired aplastic anemia. At the level of the study: CD4+ and CD8+ cells, once sorted, gave DNA averaging about 3 ug. Study conclusions and caveats: The number of CD8+ CDR3 sequences shared by patients and controls was approximately 28. Between patients and controls, CD8+ Simpson's diversity did not vary significantly.

After removal of 6 bases from V and 8 bases from J, the junction contained 7 bases not matched to a gene. Germline CDR1 reads MNHNS; CDR2 reads SASEGT. The CDR3 loop spans 13 amino acids. Selection for sequencing was limited to patients who had shown CD8+CD57+ cell expansion by flow cytometry. Blood was sampled before the patients had received any therapy. CDR3 and TCR beta VDJ profiling relied on genomic DNA as the template. Via MiXCR, TCRdb re-called the reads, giving one row per CDR3 protein. The table shows hundreds of thousands of distinct CDR3 sequences, with around 32% occurring only once. This clonotype was counted only a few times. The antigen is undetermined.

This receptor was taken from a human donor with aplastic anemia. Sequenced sample: sorted CD4+, CD8+, or CD8+CD57+ T cells (not recorded which) from PBMCs. J is TRBJ2-1 and V is TRBV6-1; 7 nucleotides agree with TRBD2. The CDR3, as DNA: TGTGCCAGCAGGTGGACTAGGCGCGATGAGCAGTTCTTC. Translating gives CASRWTRRDEQFF.